This TCR beta chain was sequenced in a study of blood T cell repertoires in COVID-19. Here immunoSEQ multiplex PCR was the method, and the copy in TCRdb shows in-frame clones only, minus some. The repertoire holds some 170,000 clones, around 83% seen once, with roughly 15% in the top ten. With respect to this clone: This sample also contains other DNA sequences that code for the same CDR3.

This sequence was found in a man aged 50-60 years who had recovered from COVID-19. The sample was PBMCs or T cells enriched from blood (not recorded which).

The CDR3 loop is CASSYDTGNTEAFF. The CDR3 region has the DNA TGTGCCAGCAGTTACGACACAGGGAACACTGAAGCTTTCTTT. J is TRBJ1-1 and V is TRBV6-5, with a tentative D call TRBD1 (5 bases). Per the germline V gene, CDR1 is MNHEY and CDR2 is SVGAGI. V gave up 2 bases and J gave up 1 base, with 8 bases separating them. This CDR3 is built from 14 residues.